These 23 T cell receptor beta chains originate from one sample sequenced in a study of Ad26.COV2.S vaccination and SARS-CoV-2 variants. The repertoire was sequenced with immunoSEQ multiplex PCR; TCRdb's copy has only in-frame clones and lacks some. This sample has about 180,000 clones, with roughly nine tenths found just once. The material was peripheral blood, obtained after recovery from COVID-19. The receptors shown here come from a human donor who had recovered from COVID-19.

The rearrangement links TRBV5-4 to TRBJ1-4; D gene ambiguous. Germline lookup yields CDR1 SGHNT and CDR2 YYREEE (reference sequence). Trimming pared 5 bases from V and 8 bases from J, leaving 1 base between. CDR3 length equals 9 residues. The CDR3 protein is CASREKLFF. The CDR3 DNA is TGTGCCAGCAGAGAAAAACTGTTTTTT.

CDR3 DNA: TGTGCCATCATCGGAGCGTCCGCCGACGGCTACACCTTC. Translation gives CAIIGASADGYTF. The rearrangement links TRBV10-3 to TRBJ1-2; D not certain. The V end was cut by 7 bases, the J end by 8 bases, with 17 bases between. The CDR3 consists of 13 residues. The germline V gene has CDR1 ENHRY and CDR2 SYGVKD.

The chain carries TRBV4-2 and TRBJ1-1; D is ambiguous. With 0 bases removed from V and 1 base from J, the gap between germline ends came to 9 bases. Germline V gene sequence: CDR1 LGHNA, CDR2 YNFKEQ. The CDR3 is 15 residues long. CDR3 sequence reads: CASSQDRVRNTEAFF. CDR3 sequence (DNA): TGTGCCAGCAGCCAAGATCGAGTGAGGAACACTGAAGCTTTCTTT.

The genes are TRBV3-1 (or the pseudogene TRBV3-2) and TRBJ2-3, with 15 bases matching TRBD2. V lost 1 base and J lost 2; bases outside the gene matches: 4. The V gene's germline CDR1 is LGHDT and CDR2 YNNKEL (reference sequence). The CDR3 totals 18 residues. The CDR3 DNA is TGTGCCAGCAGCCAAGGGGGACTAGCGGGGGGCTACACAGATACGCAGTATTTT. Its translation: CASSQGGLAGGYTDTQYF.

V usage is TRBV5-6 and J usage is TRBJ1-3, with a tentative D call TRBD1 (6 bases). Trimming stripped 4 bases from V and 8 bases from J, with 16 bases between. The CDR3 covers 14 residues. Germline CDR1 is SGHDT and CDR2 is YYEEEE. The CDR3 region is CASSGGQIYDTIYF. The CDR3 DNA reads as TGTGCCAGCAGCGGCGGACAGATTTATGACACCATATATTTT.

This clone was found once. This chain joins TRBV4-1 and TRBJ2-3; 10 bases line up with TRBD2. The CDR3 runs 17 residues. Germline CDR1 is MGHRA and CDR2 is YSYEKL. V lost 0 bases and J lost 2; bases outside the gene matches: 5. In DNA, the CDR3 is TGCGCCAGCAGCCAAGACGCTAGCGGGGGCCTCACAGATACGCAGTATTTT. Its translation is CASSQDASGGLTDTQYF.

The V gene is TRBV6-4, the J gene TRBJ1-2; no reliable D call. This CDR3 comprises 14 residues. Germline V CDR1 and CDR2: MRHNA, SNTAGT. Trimming left V 0 bases short and J 4 bases short, with 9 bases between. In DNA, the CDR3 is TGTGCCAGCAGTGACTCTGTAGGGCCCTATGGCTACACCTTC. Encoded protein: CASSDSVGPYGYTF.

The chain uses TRBV11-3 and TRBJ2-1; either TRBD1 or TRBD2 may fit D (7 bases each). CDR1 and CDR2 from the germline V gene are SGHNT and YENEEA. The ends were cut back, 4 bases at V and 5 bases at J, with 12 bases in the middle. The CDR3 spans 14 residues. The DNA of the CDR3 is TGTGCCAGCAGCTCAGGGGGGGGGAACAATGAGCAGTTCTTC. Residues: CASSSGGGNNEQFF.

The CDR3 protein is CASSLGNRTQNTEAFF. The CDR3 coding sequence is TGTGCCAGCAGCTTGGGTAACAGGACCCAGAACACTGAAGCTTTCTTT. The V and J genes are TRBV5-5 and TRBJ1-1; TRBD1 might be the D (5 bases). There are 16 residues in the CDR3. Germline V gives CDR1 SGHKS, CDR2 YYEKEE (reference sequence). Trimming cost V 0 bases and J 1 base, with 13 bases left between them.

The gene calls are TRBV5-1 and TRBJ2-5; no clear D gene. Germline-derived CDR1 and CDR2 are SGHRS and YFSETQ. Between the trimmed V and J ends, which lost 5 bases and 6 bases, there was a span of 14 bases. This CDR3 has 13 amino acids. The CDR3 spells CASRPSSGQTQYF. For the CDR3, the DNA is TGCGCCAGCAGGCCCAGCAGTGGTCAGACCCAGTACTTC.

Regarding this clone: The sample holds other DNA sequences that translate to the same CDR3. The rearrangement uses TRBV5-1 and TRBJ2-3, with D hard to call. CDR3 length equals 14 residues. The V gene lost 1 base and the J gene lost 3 bases, with 9 bases spanning the gap. Germline lookup yields CDR1 SGHRS and CDR2 YFSETQ. The CDR3 here is CASSLFPTTDTQYF. The CDR3 DNA is TGCGCCAGCAGCTTGTTCCCCACGACAGATACGCAGTATTTT.

The chain is built from TRBV29-1 and TRBJ2-1, with D unresolved. The CDR3 sequence is 13 residues long. In germline, CDR1 is SQVTM, CDR2 ANQGSEA. Trimming removed 4 bases from V and 8 bases from J, with 15 bases in between. The CDR3 region has the DNA TGCAGCGTTGTGGGGTCGTTAAATGATGAGCAGTTCTTC. Translated: CSVVGSLNDEQFF.

Written as DNA, the CDR3 is TGTGCCAGCAGTCTTGGAGGGGCCTCTGAAGCTTTCTTT. Residues: CASSLGGASEAFF. The rearrangement links TRBV7-9 to TRBJ1-1, with D possibly TRBD1 on 5 matching bases. V shed 6 bases and J shed 6 bases, with 14 bases lying between them. Germline V lookup: CDR1 SEHNR, CDR2 FQNEAQ (reference sequence). The CDR3 has 13 residues.

The V gene is TRBV19, the J gene TRBJ1-3, with D maybe TRBD1 (6 bases). The CDR3 length is 15 residues. CDR1 and CDR2 (germline): LNHDA, SQIVND (reference sequence). V dropped 5 bases and J dropped 0 bases, with 11 bases sitting between them. The CDR3 spells CASSVGGYSGNTIYF. CDR3 nucleotides: TGTGCCAGTAGTGTTGGGGGCTACTCTGGAAACACCATATATTTT. The entire variable domain, with the rest obtained from reference TRBV19 and TRBJ1-3, is as follows: DGGITQSPKYLFRKEGQNVTLSCEQNLNHDAMYWYRQDPGQGLRLIYYSQIVNDFQKGDIAEGYSVSREKKESFPLTVTSAQKNPTAFYLCASSVGGYSGNTIYFGEGSWLTVV.

The chain combines TRBV28 with TRBJ1-2, with D possibly TRBD1 on 5 matching bases. CDR3 size: 15 residues. Trimming removed 3 bases at V and 5 bases at J, with 16 bases between. Per the germline V gene, CDR1 is MDHEN and CDR2 is SYDVKM. DNA for the CDR3: TGTGCCAGCAGTTTTACCCCTCGCACAGGTTATGGCTACACCTTC. Translation gives CASSFTPRTGYGYTF.

The gene calls are TRBV4-2 and TRBJ1-1, with D uncertain. Trimming pared 2 bases from V and 4 bases from J, leaving 14 bases between. Germline lookup yields CDR1 LGHNA and CDR2 YNFKEQ. This CDR3 is built from 15 residues. The DNA for the CDR3 is TGTGCCAGCAGCCAAAGCCAGGAGGGAGGCACTGAAGCTTTCTTT. Its protein product is CASSQSQEGGTEAFF.

The rearrangement links TRBV11-3 to TRBJ2-5, with D perhaps matching TRBD1 or TRBD2 (5 bases each). V lost 5 bases to trimming and J lost 5 bases, with 12 bases between them. Per the germline V gene, CDR1 is SGHNT and CDR2 is YENEEA. The CDR3 loop spans 13 amino acids. The CDR3: CASSLAWGETQYF. The CDR3 DNA sequence: TGTGCCAGCAGCCTAGCTTGGGGGGAGACCCAGTACTTC.

The V and J genes are TRBV6-1 and TRBJ2-3; possible D gene TRBD1, 6 bases. The V end was cut by 1 base, the J end by 2 bases, with 7 bases between. CDR3 length: 14 residues. CDR1 and CDR2 from the germline V gene are MNHNS and SASEGT. CDR3 sequence: CASSEGQDTDTQYF. CDR3 nucleotides: TGTGCCAGCAGTGAAGGACAGGACACAGATACGCAGTATTTT.

The chain carries TRBV11-2 and TRBJ2-7, with no clear D. The CDR3 totals 10 residues. V lost 6 bases and J 3 bases, leaving 3 bases between the germline ends. Germline-derived CDR1 and CDR2 are SGHAT and FQNNGV. CDR3 sequence (DNA): TGTGCCAGCAGTATCTACGAGCAGTACTTC. It is translated as CASSIYEQYF. The whole variable domain, remainder taken from reference TRBV11-2 and TRBJ2-7, is EAGVAQSPRYKIIEKRQSVAFWCNPISGHATLYWYQQILGQGPKLLIQFQNNGVVDDSQLPKDRFSAERLKGVDSTLKIQPAKLEDSAVYLCASSIYEQYFGPGTRLTVT.

The chain carries TRBV7-2 and TRBJ1-3; 7 bases map to TRBD1. In germline, CDR1 is SGHTA, CDR2 FQGNSA. CDR3 length: 14 amino acids. V trimming: 5 bases; J trimming: 3 bases; junction bases outside the gene matches: 4. As DNA, the CDR3 is TGTGCCAGCAGCCAGGGGGGTTTTGGAAACACCATATATTTT. This encodes CASSQGGFGNTIYF.

The gene calls are TRBV11-3 and TRBJ1-1; TRBD1 matches at 9 bases. V gave up 6 bases and J gave up 4 bases; unmatched junction bases: 6. Germline V gene sequence: CDR1 SGHNT, CDR2 YENEEA. This CDR3 spans 14 amino acids. In nucleotides, the CDR3 is TGTGCCAGCAGTCTACAGGGGGCGAGCACTGAAGCTTTCTTT. It translates to CASSLQGASTEAFF.

The rearrangement joins TRBV6-5 to TRBJ2-1; 11 bases are a match to TRBD2. V was clipped by 9 bases and J by 3 bases; unmatched bases: 4. There are 14 residues in the CDR3. Germline CDR1 MNHEY, CDR2 SVGAGI. The CDR3 sequence: CASTLAGGYNEQFF. Written as DNA, the CDR3 is TGTGCCAGTACTCTAGCGGGAGGCTACAATGAGCAGTTCTTC.

V is TRBV15 and J is TRBJ2-2; 7 bases match TRBD1. Trimming took 6 bases from V and 2 from J; bases not matched to a gene: 6. Germline CDR1 and CDR2: LNHNV and YYDKDF (reference sequence). The CDR3 extends over 15 amino acids. In DNA, the CDR3 is TGTGCCACCAGGGAGACAGGGCGTAACACCGGGGAGCTGTTTTTT. Its protein product is CATRETGRNTGELFF.